Presented here are 2 T cell receptor beta chains from one specimen sequenced in a study of blood T cell repertoires in COVID-19. Clones were sequenced by immunoSEQ multiplex PCR, and TCRdb holds only the in-frame ones, with some missing. This sample has 220,000 or so clones; just under 85% occur once, and the top ten carry approximately 1.9%. The sample was peripheral blood. These receptors originate from a woman older than 75 with acute or convalescent COVID-19.

The rearrangement uses TRBV14 and TRBJ2-5; 9 positions match TRBD2. V lost 2 bases to trimming and J lost 1 base; unmatched junction nucleotides: 5. The germline V gene has CDR1 SGHDN and CDR2 FVKESK. CDR3 length: 16 amino acids. CDR3 sequence reads: CASSQLGGRVQETQYF. CDR3 in DNA: TGTGCCAGCAGCCAATTGGGCGGGAGGGTCCAAGAGACCCAGTACTTC.

This clone was seen only once. The CDR3 reads CASTLDGRNYNEQFF. The CDR3 bases are TGTGCCAGCACCCTAGACGGGAGGAATTACAATGAGCAGTTCTTC. The chain combines TRBV9 with TRBJ2-1, with 7 bases matching TRBD2. V was clipped by 6 bases and J by 4 bases; unmatched bases: 10. Germline CDR1 is SGDLS and CDR2 is YYNGEE. The CDR3 consists of 15 residues.